This T cell receptor (beta chain) was identified in a study of cytomegalovirus exposure and HLA in healthy donors. This CDR3 spans 13 amino acids. The ends were cut back, 6 bases at V and 2 bases at J, with 10 bases in the middle. Looked up from germline, CDR1 is SGHTA and CDR2 is FQGTGA. About this clone: The antigen is undetermined.

Donors were ostensibly healthy at sampling, although undocumented immune exposures were probable. PCR primers comprised 60 Vbeta and 13 Jbeta primers. Assay used: immunoSEQ multiplex PCR; TCRdb lists only in-frame clones, some missing. The sample includes roughly 97,000 clones, roughly 80% seen only once; the top ten take approximately 1.5%. Findings and limits, study-wide: Reports credit the classifier with highly specific, highly sensitive diagnosis of cytomegalovirus status.

This TCR came from a woman aged 40 to 55 in good health and CMV-seronegative. The specimen sequenced was PBMCs. The chain has TRBV7-3 and TRBJ1-1; D is unresolved. The CDR3 region has the DNA TGTGCCAGCAGATTATCCCCTAACACTGAAGCTTTCTTT. This gives the protein CASRLSPNTEAFF.